The 9 T cell receptor beta chains below were found in one sample sequenced in a study of beta chain features in type 1 diabetes. Which antigens these TCRs recognize remains unknown. Reverse transcription of all isolated RNA meant that expressed TCRB transcripts were sequenced. This table comes from immunoSEQ multiplex PCR, and its TCRdb copy is limited to in-frame clones, with some not included. The sample yields roughly 260,000 clones, around 9.9% seen once. Study-level findings and limits: Moderate yet significant TCRB CDR3 shortening was seen in Type 1 diabetes patients in all four CD4+ subsets.

The sample consisted of naive CD4+ T cells from blood. These receptors all come from a man aged 25-40 years with type 1 diabetes.

The chain has TRBV5-1 and TRBJ2-1, with D maybe TRBD1 (7 bases). Trimming shortened V by 0 bases and J by 10 bases, and 14 bases separated the two germline ends. CDR3 size: 14 residues. Per the germline V gene, CDR1 is SGHRS and CDR2 is YFSETQ. The CDR3, as DNA: TGCGCCAGCAGCTTGGTTCAGGGGGGTGGAGAGCAGTTCTTC. It translates to CASSLVQGGGEQFF.

The genes are TRBV7-2 and TRBJ2-1; maybe TRBD2 (5 bases). The V gene's germline CDR1 is SGHTA and CDR2 FQGNSA. Trimming shortened V by 8 bases and J by 4 bases, and 18 bases separated the two germline ends. This CDR3 region has 15 residues. The CDR3 reads CASGVPRETYNEQFF. CDR3 DNA: TGTGCCAGCGGGGTGCCTCGGGAAACTTACAATGAGCAGTTCTTC.

This rearrangement joins TRBV11-2 to TRBJ1-1; D is uncertain. The CDR3 is 16 amino acids. The V end lost 5 bases, the J end lost 3 bases, and 19 bases lay between the germline ends. Germline CDR1 and CDR2: SGHAT and FQNNGV. The CDR3 spells CASSAYIGSSDTEAFF. DNA of the CDR3: TGTGCCAGCAGCGCCTATATTGGGAGTTCGGACACTGAAGCTTTCTTT.

This clone was seen a few times. The V gene is TRBV27, the J gene TRBJ1-1; perhaps TRBD1 as D (6 bases). V was shortened by 5 bases and J by 11 bases, with 24 bases between the two germline ends. CDR1 is MNHEY and CDR2 is SMNVEV in the germline V gene (reference sequence). This CDR3 spans 15 amino acids. The CDR3 DNA reads as TGTGCCAGCAGTCGGCGGGGGGCAACCTCCCGAGGCGCTTTCTTT. It encodes CASSRRGATSRGAFF.

A few counts support this clone. V and J are TRBV7-6 and TRBJ2-5, with 9 bases identical to TRBD1. Losses at the gene ends were 4 bases for V and 3 bases for J; bases not matched to a gene: 0. The CDR3 length is 13 residues. Germline lookup yields CDR1 SGHVS and CDR2 FNYEAQ. This chain's CDR3 is CASSWDREETQYF. In nucleotides, the CDR3 is TGTGCCAGCAGCTGGGACAGGGAAGAGACCCAGTACTTC.

The chain uses TRBV28 and TRBJ2-1; D is possibly TRBD1 (5 bases). Germline CDR1 reads MDHEN; CDR2 reads SYDVKM. Deletions cut 5 bases from V and 8 bases from J, with 16 bases between. This CDR3 region has 14 residues. The CDR3 region is CASSRIGVRDEQFF. CDR3 in DNA: TGTGCCAGCAGTCGAATAGGGGTTAGAGATGAGCAGTTCTTC.

This rearrangement joins TRBV6-5 to TRBJ2-4; 9 nucleotides line up with TRBD1. The V segment lost 1 base and the J segment 8 bases; nucleotides outside the gene matches: 6. Germline V lookup: CDR1 MNHEY, CDR2 SVGAGI. The CDR3 totals 15 residues. The CDR3 nucleotides read TGTGCCAGCAGTTACTTACAGGGGGCCGGGGACATTCAGTACTTC. Translating gives CASSYLQGAGDIQYF.

This clone has just a few counts. This chain's CDR3 is CATSRNYKNQPQHF. The DNA for the CDR3 is TGTGCCACCAGCAGAAACTATAAGAATCAGCCCCAGCATTTT. This sequence joins TRBV15 and TRBJ1-5; D remains unclear. V was pared by 2 bases and J by 4 bases, with 9 bases between. In germline, CDR1 is LNHNV, CDR2 YYDKDF (reference sequence). The CDR3 is made up of 14 amino acids.

This chain uses TRBV6-1 with TRBJ2-2, with 7 bases fitting TRBD2. CDR1 and CDR2 from the germline V gene are MNHNS and SASEGT. V lost 5 bases to trimming and J lost 7 bases; unmatched junction nucleotides: 4. CDR3 length: 13 residues. CDR3 bases: TGTGCCAGCAGTCAGACTAGCATCGGGGAGCTGTTTTTT. Translating gives CASSQTSIGELFF.